The 8 T cell receptor beta chains given below trace back to one sample, sequenced in a study of neurological immune-mediated disorders. TCRdb re-called the 5' RACE reads through MiXCR, storing one row per CDR3 protein. The sample consists of 65,000 to 80,000 distinct CDR3 sequences, roughly 4.5% of them appearing once. The sequencing sample was made of PBMCs. Every receptor here comes from a woman in her sixties or seventies with multiple sclerosis.

This chain uses TRBV5-1 with TRBJ2-1, with a tentative D call TRBD2 (6 bases). The germline gives CDR1 SGHRS, CDR2 YFSETQ. The V end lost 4 bases, the J end lost 3 bases, and 17 bases lay between the germline ends. CDR3 size: 16 residues. The CDR3 DNA is TGCGCCAGCAGCCTTCTTTTTGCGGGATTCTACAATGAGCAGTTCTTC. Translating it yields CASSLLFAGFYNEQFF.

This clonotype was observed many times. CDR3 sequence (DNA): TGTGCCAGCAGCGTACGTAGAGGGCACCATAGCAATCAGCCCCAGCATTTT. It encodes CASSVRRGHHSNQPQHF. The chain carries TRBV9 and TRBJ1-5; D is unresolved. The CDR3 is 17 residues long. Germline CDR1 SGDLS, CDR2 YYNGEE. The germline V and J ends were trimmed by 1 base and 0 bases, with 14 bases remaining between them.

This clonotype was detected ten times or more. The genes are TRBV7-9 and TRBJ2-1; D is undetermined. CDR1 and CDR2 from the germline V gene are SEHNR and FQNEAQ (reference sequence). There are 11 residues in the CDR3. Trimming shortened V by 11 bases and J by 4 bases, and 9 bases separated the two germline ends. The CDR3 spells CASHRYNEQFF. Written as DNA, the CDR3 is TGTGCCTCCCACAGATACAATGAGCAGTTCTTC.

The table lists this clonotype with many counts. The chain carries TRBV20-1 and TRBJ2-7; 8 nucleotides agree with TRBD2. Germline CDR1 reads DFQATT; CDR2 reads SNEGSKA (reference sequence). V shed 5 bases, J shed 3 bases, and the junction held 9 bases outside the gene matches. This CDR3 region has 14 residues. The CDR3 nucleotides are TGCAGTGCTCCCCGGGGGGGGGCCCGCTACGAGCAGTACTTC. Its protein is CSAPRGGARYEQYF.

Comments on this clonotype: A read error may explain this, as a much larger clone is one base away. The gene calls are TRBV5-6 and TRBJ2-7; a possible D gene is TRBD1 (5 bases). Between the trimmed V and J ends, which lost 6 bases and 4 bases, there was a span of 14 bases. CDR3 length equals 13 residues. Germline values: CDR1 SGHDT, CDR2 YYEEEE. The CDR3: CASNSRVRYEQYF. The CDR3 DNA reads TGTGCCAGCAACAGCAGGGTCAGGTACGAGCAGTACTTC.

This clonotype was counted ten times or more. This chain uses TRBV5-1 with TRBJ2-7; unclear D gene. CDR1 SGHRS and CDR2 YFSETQ come from the germline V gene. V was clipped by 3 bases and J by 7 bases, with 8 bases between them. The CDR3 length is 11 residues. The CDR3 DNA reads as TGCGCCAGCAGCTCCGGAGTTGAGCAGTACTTC. Amino acid sequence: CASSSGVEQYF.

This clonotype was found many times. This chain joins TRBV9 and TRBJ1-2; no clear D. CDR3 length equals 15 residues. V lost 0 bases, J lost 7 bases, and 16 bases lay in between. Per germline, CDR1 SGDLS and CDR2 YYNGEE. The CDR3 loop reads CASSVADGRPAGYTF. The CDR3, as DNA: TGTGCCAGCAGCGTAGCGGACGGACGACCGGCTGGCTACACCTTC.

The table lists this clonotype with many counts. The chain uses TRBV3-1 and TRBJ2-1; 7 bases agree with TRBD1. Trimming removed 5 bases from V and 9 bases from J; junction bases left unmatched: 13. Germline lookup yields CDR1 LGHDT and CDR2 YNNKEL (reference sequence). This CDR3 is built from 15 residues. CDR3 in amino acids: CASSASTGLTGEQFF. The CDR3 coding sequence is TGTGCCAGCAGCGCATCGACAGGGCTTACGGGTGAGCAGTTCTTC.